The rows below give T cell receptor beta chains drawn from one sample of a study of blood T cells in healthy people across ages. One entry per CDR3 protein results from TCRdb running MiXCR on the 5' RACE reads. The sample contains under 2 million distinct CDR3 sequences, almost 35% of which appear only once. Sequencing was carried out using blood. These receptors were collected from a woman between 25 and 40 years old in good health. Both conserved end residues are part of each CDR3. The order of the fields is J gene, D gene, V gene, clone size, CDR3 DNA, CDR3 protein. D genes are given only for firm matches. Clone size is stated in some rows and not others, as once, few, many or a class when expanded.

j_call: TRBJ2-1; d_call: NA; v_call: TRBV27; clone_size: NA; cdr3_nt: TGTGCCAGCAGTCAACACTTAAGGCGTAGCTCCTACAATGAGCACTTCTTC; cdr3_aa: CASSQHLRRSSYNEHFF
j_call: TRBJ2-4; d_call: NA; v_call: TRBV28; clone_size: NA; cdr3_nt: TGTGCCAGCAGTTTATCAGGGATGCTGGGCATTCAGTACTTC; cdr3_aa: CASSLSGMLGIQYF
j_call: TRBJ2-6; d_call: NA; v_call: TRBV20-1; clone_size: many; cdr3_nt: TGCAGTGCCGTTGGGGCGTCGGGGGCCAACGTCCTGACTTTC; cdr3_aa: CSAVGASGANVLTF
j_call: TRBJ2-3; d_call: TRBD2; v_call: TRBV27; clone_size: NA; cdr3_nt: TGTGCCAGCAGCCCCTTAGGGACTAGCGGGACCTCGGATACGCAGTATTTT; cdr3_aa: CASSPLGTSGTSDTQYF
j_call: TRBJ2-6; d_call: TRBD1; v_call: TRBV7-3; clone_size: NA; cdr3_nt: TGTGCCAGCAGGAACCAGGGGGCCTCCGGGGCCAACGTCCTGACTTTC; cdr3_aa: CASRNQGASGANVLTF
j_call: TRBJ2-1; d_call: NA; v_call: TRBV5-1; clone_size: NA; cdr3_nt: TGCGCCAGCAGCGCTACAGGGATACGGGATGAGCAGTTCTTC; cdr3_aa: CASSATGIRDEQFF
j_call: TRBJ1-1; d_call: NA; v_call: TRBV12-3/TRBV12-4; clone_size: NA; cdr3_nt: TGTGCCAGCAGTTTCCGGGAGAGGACTGAAGCTTTCTTT; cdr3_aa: CASSFRERTEAFF
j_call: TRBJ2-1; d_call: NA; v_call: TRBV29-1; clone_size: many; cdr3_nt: TGCAGCGTTGAATTTTTTCGACGCCCGGGCCGCAATGAGCAGTTCTTC; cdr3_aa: CSVEFFRRPGRNEQFF
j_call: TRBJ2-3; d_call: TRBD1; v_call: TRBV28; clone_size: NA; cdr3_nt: TGTGCCAGCAATGTACATGGACAGGGAACAGATACGCAGTATTTT; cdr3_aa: CASNVHGQGTDTQYF
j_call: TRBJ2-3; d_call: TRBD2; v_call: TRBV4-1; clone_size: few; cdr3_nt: TGCGCCAGCAGCCAGGTAGCGGGGGGCCTTGCGACAGATACGCAGTATTTT; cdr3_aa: CASSQVAGGLATDTQYF
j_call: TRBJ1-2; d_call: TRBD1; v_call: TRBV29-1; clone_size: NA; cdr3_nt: TGCAGCGTCGTAAGCCAGGGGGGGAATGGCTACACCTTC; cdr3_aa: CSVVSQGGNGYTF
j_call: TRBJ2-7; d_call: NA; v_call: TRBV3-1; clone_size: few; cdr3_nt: TGTGCCAGCAGCCTACGGGAGTTCGCCTACGAGCAGTACTTC; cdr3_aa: CASSLREFAYEQYF
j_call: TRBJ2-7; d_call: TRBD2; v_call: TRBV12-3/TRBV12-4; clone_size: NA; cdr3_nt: TGTGCCAGCAGTCAGGAGGGACTAGCGGGGATCGAGCAGTACTTC; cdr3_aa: CASSQEGLAGIEQYF
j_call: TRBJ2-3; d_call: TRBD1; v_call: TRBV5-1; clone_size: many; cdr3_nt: TGTGCCAGCAGCTCAGGACAGGGCGGAGATACGCAGTATTTT; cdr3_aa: CASSSGQGGDTQYF
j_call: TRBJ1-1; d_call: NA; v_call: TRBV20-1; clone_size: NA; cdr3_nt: TGCAGTGCTACCTACCTGGGCACATACACTGAAGCTTTCTTT; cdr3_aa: CSATYLGTYTEAFF
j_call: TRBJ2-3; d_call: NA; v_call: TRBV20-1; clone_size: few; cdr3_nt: TGCAGTGCTAGACTACGTGGACCACAGGGAGGTTGGGCAGATACGCAGTATTTT; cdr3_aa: CSARLRGPQGGWADTQYF
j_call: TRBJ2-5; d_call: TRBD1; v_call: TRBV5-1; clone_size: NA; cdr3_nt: TGCGCCAGCACCCTAGCCGGGACAGAGGGAGAGACCCAGTACTTC; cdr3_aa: CASTLAGTEGETQYF
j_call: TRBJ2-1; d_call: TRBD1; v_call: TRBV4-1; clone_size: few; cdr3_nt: TGCGCCAGCAGCCACCATGGACAGGGACAGTTCTTC; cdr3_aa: CASSHHGQGQFF
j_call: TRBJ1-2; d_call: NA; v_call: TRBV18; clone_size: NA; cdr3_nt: TGTGCCAGCTCACCGGAGGCGACTCCCTATGGCTACACCTTC; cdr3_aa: CASSPEATPYGYTF
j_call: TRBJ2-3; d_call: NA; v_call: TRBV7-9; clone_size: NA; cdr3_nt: TGTGCCAGCAGCTTAGCCCCGCGGGTAGGGGCTTCGGATACGCAGTATTTT; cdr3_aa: CASSLAPRVGASDTQYF
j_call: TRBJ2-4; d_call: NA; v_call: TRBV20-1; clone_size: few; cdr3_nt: TGCAGTTGGATGGGACCGACCCTAGCCAAAAACATTCAGTACTTC; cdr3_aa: CSWMGPTLAKNIQYF
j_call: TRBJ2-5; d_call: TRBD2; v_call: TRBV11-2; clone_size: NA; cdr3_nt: TGTGCCAGCAGCTTGGAGCGGGGGGGAGGTGAGACCCAGTACTTC; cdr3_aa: CASSLERGGGETQYF
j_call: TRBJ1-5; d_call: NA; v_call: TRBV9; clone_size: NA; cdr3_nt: TGTACCAGCAGCGAACAGGGTTGGGGTCAGCCCCAGCATTTT; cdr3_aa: CTSSEQGWGQPQHF
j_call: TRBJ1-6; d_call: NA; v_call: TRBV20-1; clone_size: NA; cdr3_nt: TGCAGTGCTAGAGATGGAGCCAATAATTCACCCCTCCACTTT; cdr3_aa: CSARDGANNSPLHF
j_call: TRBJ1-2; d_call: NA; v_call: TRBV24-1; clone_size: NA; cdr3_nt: TGTGCCACCAGTGATGCATCGATCCCCTATGGCTACACCTTC; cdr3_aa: CATSDASIPYGYTF
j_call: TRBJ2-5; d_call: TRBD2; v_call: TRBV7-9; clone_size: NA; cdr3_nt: TGTGCCAGCAGCTTAGGCCCCCCTAGCGGGCAAGAGACCCAGTACTTC; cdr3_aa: CASSLGPPSGQETQYF
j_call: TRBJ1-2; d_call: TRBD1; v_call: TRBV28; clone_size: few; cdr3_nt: TGTGCCAGCAGTTTAGAGGCAGGGGGTAGAATCACCTTC; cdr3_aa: CASSLEAGGRITF
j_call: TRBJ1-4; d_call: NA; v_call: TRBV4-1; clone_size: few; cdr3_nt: TGCGCCAGCAGCCAAGACAGAGGGACAACCCAAACACTGTTTTTT; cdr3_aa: CASSQDRGTTQTLFF
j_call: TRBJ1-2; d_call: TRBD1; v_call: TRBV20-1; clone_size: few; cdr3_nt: TGCAGTGCCTCAGACAGGGCCTATGGCTACACCTTC; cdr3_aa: CSASDRAYGYTF
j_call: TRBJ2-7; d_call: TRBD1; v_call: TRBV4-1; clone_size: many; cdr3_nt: TGCGCCAGCAGCGAAGACAGGGGTCCCCCCTACGAGCAGTACTTC; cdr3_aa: CASSEDRGPPYEQYF
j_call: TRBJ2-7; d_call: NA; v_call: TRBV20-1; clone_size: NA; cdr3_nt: TGCAGTGCTTGGACAAACCAATACGAGCAGTACTTC; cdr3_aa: CSAWTNQYEQYF
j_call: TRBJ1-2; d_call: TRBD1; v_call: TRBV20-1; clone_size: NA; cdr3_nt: TGCAGTGCTAGAGGGCTCGGGGACAGGGAGGACTATGGCTACACCTTC; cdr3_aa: CSARGLGDREDYGYTF
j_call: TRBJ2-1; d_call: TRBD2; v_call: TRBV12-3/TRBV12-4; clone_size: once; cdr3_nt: TGTGCCAGCAGTTTCGCGCTAGCGGATAATGCCTACAATGAGCAGTTCTTC; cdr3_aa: CASSFALADNAYNEQFF
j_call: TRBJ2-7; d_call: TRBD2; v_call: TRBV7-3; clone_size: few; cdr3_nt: TGTGCCAGCAGCCCAGGAGGGGAGGGACGCTCCTACGAGCAGTACTTC; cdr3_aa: CASSPGGEGRSYEQYF
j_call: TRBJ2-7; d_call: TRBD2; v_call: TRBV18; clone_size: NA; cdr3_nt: TGTGCCAGCTCACCCGGGCTGGAGGTTAGCGGGAGCTACGAGCAGTACTTC; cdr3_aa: CASSPGLEVSGSYEQYF
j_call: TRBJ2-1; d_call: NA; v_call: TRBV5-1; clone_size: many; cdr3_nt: TGCGCCAGCAGCTTAGGGCACAAAACGGCCTACAATGAGCAGTTCTTC; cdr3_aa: CASSLGHKTAYNEQFF
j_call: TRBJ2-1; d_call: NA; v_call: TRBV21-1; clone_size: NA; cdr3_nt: TGTGCCAGCAGCAAAGTAGGCCGCGACTCACCTTACAATGAGCAGTTCTTC; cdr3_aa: CASSKVGRDSPYNEQFF
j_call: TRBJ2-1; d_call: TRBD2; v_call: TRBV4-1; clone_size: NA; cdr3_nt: TGCGCCAGCAGCATTCGTAGCGGGCTGCAAATAAATGAGCAGTTCTTC; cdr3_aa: CASSIRSGLQINEQFF
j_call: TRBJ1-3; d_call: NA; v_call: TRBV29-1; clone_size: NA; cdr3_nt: TGCAGCGTTGAAGTTCAGCCTCATAACTCTGGAAACACCATATATTTT; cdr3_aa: CSVEVQPHNSGNTIYF
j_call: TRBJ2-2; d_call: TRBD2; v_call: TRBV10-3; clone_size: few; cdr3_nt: TGTGCCATCAGTGAGCCGGGACTAGCGGGGGGGCCCACCGGGGAGCTGTTTTTT; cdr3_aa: CAISEPGLAGGPTGELFF
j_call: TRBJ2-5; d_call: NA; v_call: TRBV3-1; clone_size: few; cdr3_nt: TGTGCCAGCAGCCAAGTTCCCATGGGAGAGACCCAGTACTTC; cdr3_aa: CASSQVPMGETQYF
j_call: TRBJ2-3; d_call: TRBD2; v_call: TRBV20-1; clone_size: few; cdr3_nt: TGCAGTGCTAGCATCTCTAGCGGGGTGACAGATACGCAGTATTTT; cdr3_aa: CSASISSGVTDTQYF
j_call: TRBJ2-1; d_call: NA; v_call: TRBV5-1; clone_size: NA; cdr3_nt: TGCGCCAGCAGCTTGTTAGAGGGTGAGCAGTTCTTC; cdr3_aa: CASSLLEGEQFF
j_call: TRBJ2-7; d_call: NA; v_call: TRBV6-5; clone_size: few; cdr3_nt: TGTGCCAGCAGCCCGGGTGATCCGACCTCCTACGGGCAGTACTTC; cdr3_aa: CASSPGDPTSYGQYF
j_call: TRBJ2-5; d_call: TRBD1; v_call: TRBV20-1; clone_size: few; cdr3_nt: TGCAGTGCCCCGACCGACAGGGCCTGGGAGACCCAGTACTTC; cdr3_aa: CSAPTDRAWETQYF
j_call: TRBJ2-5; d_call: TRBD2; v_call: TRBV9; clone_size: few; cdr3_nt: TGTGCCAGCAGCGTCCGAGATGGCGGGAGGCGCGAGACCCAGTACTTC; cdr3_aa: CASSVRDGGRRETQYF
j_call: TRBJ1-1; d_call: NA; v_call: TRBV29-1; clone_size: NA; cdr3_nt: TGCAGCGGAGGGGAGAACACTGAAGCTTTCTTT; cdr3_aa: CSGGENTEAFF
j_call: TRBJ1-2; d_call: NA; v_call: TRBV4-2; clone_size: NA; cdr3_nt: TGTGCCAGCAGCCAAGAGACCCACGCAGGAACCAACTATGGCTACACCTTC; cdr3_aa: CASSQETHAGTNYGYTF
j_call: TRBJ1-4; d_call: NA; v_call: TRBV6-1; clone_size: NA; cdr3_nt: TGTGCCAGCAGTGAAGGGAGTAAGCCAGGCGTGGGGGAAAAACTGTTTTTT; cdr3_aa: CASSEGSKPGVGEKLFF
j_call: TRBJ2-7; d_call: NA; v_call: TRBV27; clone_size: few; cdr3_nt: TGTGCCAGCAGTCCCGGGGTGGCACCGCCTTACGAGCAGTACTTC; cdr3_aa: CASSPGVAPPYEQYF
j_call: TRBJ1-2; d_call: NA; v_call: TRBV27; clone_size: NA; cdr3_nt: TGTGCCAGCAGACCGGCCACGTCCCCCTATGGCTACACCTTC; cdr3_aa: CASRPATSPYGYTF
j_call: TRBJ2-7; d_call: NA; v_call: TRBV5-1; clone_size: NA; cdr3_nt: TGCGCCAGCAGCCCGACGGACCTCTCCTACGAGCAGTACTTC; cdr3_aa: CASSPTDLSYEQYF
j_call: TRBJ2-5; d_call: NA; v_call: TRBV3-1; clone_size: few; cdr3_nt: TGTGCCAGCAGCCAAGTAGTAGCGGTCGGGGAGACCCAGTACTTC; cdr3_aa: CASSQVVAVGETQYF